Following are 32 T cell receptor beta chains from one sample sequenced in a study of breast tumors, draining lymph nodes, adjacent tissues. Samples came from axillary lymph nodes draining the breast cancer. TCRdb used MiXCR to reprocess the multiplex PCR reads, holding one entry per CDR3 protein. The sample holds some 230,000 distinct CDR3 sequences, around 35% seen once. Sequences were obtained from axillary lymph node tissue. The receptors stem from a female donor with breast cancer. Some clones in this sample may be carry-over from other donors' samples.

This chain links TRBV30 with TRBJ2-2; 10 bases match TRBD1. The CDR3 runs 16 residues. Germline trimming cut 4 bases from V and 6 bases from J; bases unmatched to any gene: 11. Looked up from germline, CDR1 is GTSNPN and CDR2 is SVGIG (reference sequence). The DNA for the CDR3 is TGTGCCTGGACCAGGACAGGGGGGCCTCGAGCCGGGGAGCTGTTTTTT. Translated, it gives CAWTRTGGPRAGELFF.

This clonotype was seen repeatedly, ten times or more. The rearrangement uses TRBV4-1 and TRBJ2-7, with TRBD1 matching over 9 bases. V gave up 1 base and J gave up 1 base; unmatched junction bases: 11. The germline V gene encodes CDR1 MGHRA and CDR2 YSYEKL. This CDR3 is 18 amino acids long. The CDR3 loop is CASSQAGVGQGRSYEQYF. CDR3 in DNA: TGCGCCAGCAGCCAAGCCGGAGTTGGACAGGGGAGATCCTACGAGCAGTACTTC.

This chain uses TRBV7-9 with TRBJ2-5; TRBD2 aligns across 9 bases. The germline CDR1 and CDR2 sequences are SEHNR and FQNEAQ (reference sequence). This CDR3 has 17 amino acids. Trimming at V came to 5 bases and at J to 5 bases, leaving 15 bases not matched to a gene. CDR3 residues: CASSRAFSGRRRETQYF. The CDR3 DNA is TGTGCCAGCAGCCGAGCGTTTAGCGGGAGAAGGAGGGAGACCCAGTACTTC.

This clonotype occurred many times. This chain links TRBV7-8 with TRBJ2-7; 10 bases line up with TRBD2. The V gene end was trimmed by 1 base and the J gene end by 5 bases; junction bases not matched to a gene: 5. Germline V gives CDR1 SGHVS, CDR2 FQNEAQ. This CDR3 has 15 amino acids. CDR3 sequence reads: CASSLGVLAGDEQYF. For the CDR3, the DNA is TGTGCCAGCAGCTTAGGAGTGCTAGCGGGAGACGAGCAGTACTTC.

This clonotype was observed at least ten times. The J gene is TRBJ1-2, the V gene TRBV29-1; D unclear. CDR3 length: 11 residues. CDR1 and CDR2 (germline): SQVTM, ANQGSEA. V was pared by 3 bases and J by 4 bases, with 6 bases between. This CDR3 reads CSVDGPYGYTF. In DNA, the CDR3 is TGCAGCGTTGACGGTCCCTATGGCTACACCTTC.

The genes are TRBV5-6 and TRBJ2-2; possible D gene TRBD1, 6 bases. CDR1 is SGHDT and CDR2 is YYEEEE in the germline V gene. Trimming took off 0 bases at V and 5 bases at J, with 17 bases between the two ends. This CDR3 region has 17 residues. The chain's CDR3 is CASSLGGGQGITGELFF. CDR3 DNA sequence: TGTGCCAGCAGCTTGGGGGGTGGGCAGGGGATAACCGGGGAGCTGTTTTTT.

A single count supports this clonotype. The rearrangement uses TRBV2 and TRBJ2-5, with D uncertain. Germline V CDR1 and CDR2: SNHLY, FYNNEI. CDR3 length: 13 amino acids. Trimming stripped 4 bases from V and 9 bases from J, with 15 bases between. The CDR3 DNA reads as TGTGCCAGCAGTGTGTTCGTATGGTACGCCCAGTACTTC. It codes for CASSVFVWYAQYF.

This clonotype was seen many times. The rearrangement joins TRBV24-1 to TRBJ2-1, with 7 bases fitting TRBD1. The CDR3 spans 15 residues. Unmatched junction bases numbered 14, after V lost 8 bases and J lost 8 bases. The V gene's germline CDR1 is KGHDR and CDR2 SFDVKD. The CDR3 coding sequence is TGTGCCACCATTGTGACAGGGAAAGGACTTCATGAGCAGTTCTTC. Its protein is CATIVTGKGLHEQFF.

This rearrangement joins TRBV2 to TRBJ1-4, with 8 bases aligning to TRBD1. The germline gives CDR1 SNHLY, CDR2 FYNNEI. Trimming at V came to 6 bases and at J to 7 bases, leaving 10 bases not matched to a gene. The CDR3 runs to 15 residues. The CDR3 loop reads CASRAGGVLREKLFF. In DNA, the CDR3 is TGTGCCAGCAGGGCAGGGGGCGTTTTGCGTGAAAAACTGTTTTTT.

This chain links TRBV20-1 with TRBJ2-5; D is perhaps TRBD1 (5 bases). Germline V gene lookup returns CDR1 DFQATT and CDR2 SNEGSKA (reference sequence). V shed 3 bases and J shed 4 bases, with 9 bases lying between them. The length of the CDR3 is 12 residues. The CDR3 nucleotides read TGCAGTGCTAGCAGGGCGTTAGAGACCCAGTACTTC. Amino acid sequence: CSASRALETQYF.

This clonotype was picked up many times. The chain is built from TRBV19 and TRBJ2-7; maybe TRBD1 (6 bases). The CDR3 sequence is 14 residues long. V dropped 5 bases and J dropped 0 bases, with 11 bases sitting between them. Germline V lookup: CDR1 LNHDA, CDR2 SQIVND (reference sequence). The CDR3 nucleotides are TGTGCCAGTAGTGCTACAGGGAACTCCTACGAGCAGTACTTC. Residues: CASSATGNSYEQYF.

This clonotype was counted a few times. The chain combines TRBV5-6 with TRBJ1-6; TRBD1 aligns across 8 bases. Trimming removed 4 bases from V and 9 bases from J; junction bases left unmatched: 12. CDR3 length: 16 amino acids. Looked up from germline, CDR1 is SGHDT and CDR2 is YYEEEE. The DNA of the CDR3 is TGTGCCAGCAGCCAACGGGCAGGGGGCGGGAGTTCACCCCTCCACTTT. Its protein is CASSQRAGGGSSPLHF.

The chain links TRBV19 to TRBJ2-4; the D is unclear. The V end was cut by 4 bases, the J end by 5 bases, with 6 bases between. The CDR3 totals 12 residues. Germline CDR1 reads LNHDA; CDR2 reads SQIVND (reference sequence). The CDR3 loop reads CASSTGQNIQYF. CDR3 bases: TGTGCCAGTAGTACCGGACAAAACATTCAGTACTTC.

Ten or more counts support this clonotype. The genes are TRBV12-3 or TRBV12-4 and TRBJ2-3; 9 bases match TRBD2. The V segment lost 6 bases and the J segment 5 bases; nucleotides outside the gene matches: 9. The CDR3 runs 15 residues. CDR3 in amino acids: CASSPGTSTLDTQYF. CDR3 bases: TGTGCCAGCAGCCCAGGGACTAGCACATTAGATACGCAGTATTTT.

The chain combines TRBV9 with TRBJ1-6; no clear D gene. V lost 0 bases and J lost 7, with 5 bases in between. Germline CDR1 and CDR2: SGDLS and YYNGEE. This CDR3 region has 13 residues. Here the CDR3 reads CASSVGRNSPLHF. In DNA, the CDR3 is TGTGCCAGCAGCGTAGGACGGAATTCACCCCTCCACTTT.

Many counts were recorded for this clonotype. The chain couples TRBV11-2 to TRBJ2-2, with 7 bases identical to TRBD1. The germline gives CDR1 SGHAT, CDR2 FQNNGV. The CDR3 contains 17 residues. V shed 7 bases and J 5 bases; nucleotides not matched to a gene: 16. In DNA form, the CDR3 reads TGTGCCAGCACCCGAGGGCCGAACAGGGGTATGACCGGGGAGCTGTTTTTT. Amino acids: CASTRGPNRGMTGELFF.

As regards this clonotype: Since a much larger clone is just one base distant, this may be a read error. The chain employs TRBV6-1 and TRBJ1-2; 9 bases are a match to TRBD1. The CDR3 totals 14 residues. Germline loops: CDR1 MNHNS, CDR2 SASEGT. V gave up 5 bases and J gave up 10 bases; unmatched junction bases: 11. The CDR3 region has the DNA TGTGCCAGCAGTCAAGAGGGACAGGGAATCTTCTACACCTTC. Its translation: CASSQEGQGIFYTF.

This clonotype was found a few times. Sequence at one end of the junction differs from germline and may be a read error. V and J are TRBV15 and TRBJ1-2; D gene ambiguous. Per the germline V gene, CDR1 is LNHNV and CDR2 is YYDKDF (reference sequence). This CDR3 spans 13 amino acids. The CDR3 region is CAASSLAGSGYTF. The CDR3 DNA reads TGTGCCGCCAGCAGCTTGGCGGGGTCTGGCTACACCTTC.

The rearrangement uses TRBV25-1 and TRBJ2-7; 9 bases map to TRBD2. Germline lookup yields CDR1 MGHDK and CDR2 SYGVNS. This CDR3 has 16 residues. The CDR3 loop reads CARDRGGGANLHEQYF. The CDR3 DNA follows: TGTGCTAGAGATCGGGGCGGGGGGGCGAATCTCCACGAGCAGTACTTC.

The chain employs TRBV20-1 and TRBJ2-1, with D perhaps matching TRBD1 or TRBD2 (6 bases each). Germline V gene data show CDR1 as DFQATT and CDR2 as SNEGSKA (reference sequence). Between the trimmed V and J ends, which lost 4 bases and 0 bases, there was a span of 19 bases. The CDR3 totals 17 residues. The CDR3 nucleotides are TGCAGTGCTAATTTACCGGGGGCCGCCGGCTCCTACAATGAGCAGTTCTTC. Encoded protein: CSANLPGAAGSYNEQFF.

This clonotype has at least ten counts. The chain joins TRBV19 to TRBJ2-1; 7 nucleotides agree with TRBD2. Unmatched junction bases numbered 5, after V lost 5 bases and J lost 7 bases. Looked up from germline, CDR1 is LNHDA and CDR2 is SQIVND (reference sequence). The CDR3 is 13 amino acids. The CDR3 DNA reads TGTGCCAGTAGTGTGGGGGGGGGTAATGAGCAGTTCTTC. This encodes CASSVGGGNEQFF.

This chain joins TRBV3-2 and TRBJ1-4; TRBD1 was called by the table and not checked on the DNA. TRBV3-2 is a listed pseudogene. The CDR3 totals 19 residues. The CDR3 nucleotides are TGTGCCAGCACCACCCCCAGTGGAGAAGACATTACAACTAATGAAAAACTGTTTTTT. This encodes CASTTPSGEDITTNEKLFF.

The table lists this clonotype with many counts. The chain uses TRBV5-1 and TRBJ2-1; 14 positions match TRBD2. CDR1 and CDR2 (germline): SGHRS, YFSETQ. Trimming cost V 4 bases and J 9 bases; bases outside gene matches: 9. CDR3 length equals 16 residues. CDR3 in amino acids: CASSIGTSGSFSEQFF. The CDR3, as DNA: TGCGCCAGCAGCATCGGGACTAGCGGGAGTTTCAGTGAGCAGTTCTTC.

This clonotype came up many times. The CDR3: CASSDDGTQPQHF. Written as DNA, the CDR3 is TGTGCCAGCAGCGACGACGGCACTCAGCCCCAGCATTTT. V is TRBV6-2 or TRBV6-3 and J is TRBJ1-5; D is ambiguous. V was pared by 6 bases and J by 6 bases, with 12 bases between. CDR1 is MNHEY, CDR2 SVGEGT, per germline. The CDR3 runs 13 residues.

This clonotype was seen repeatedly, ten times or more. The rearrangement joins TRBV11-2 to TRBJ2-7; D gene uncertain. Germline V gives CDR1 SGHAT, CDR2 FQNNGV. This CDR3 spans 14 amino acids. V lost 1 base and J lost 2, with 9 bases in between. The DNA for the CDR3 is TGTGCCAGCAGCTTAGGTACTCTTGCCTACGAGCAGTACTTC. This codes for CASSLGTLAYEQYF. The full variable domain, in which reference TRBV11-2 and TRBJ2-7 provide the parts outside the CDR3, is EAGVAQSPRYKIIEKRQSVAFWCNPISGHATLYWYQQILGQGPKLLIQFQNNGVVDDSQLPKDRFSAERLKGVDSTLKIQPAKLEDSAVYLCASSLGTLAYEQYFGPGTRLTVT.

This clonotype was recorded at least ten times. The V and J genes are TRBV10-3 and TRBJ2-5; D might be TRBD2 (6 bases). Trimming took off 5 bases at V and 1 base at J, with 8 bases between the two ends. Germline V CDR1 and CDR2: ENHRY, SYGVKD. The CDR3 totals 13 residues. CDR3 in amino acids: CAISSGGQETQYF. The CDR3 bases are TGTGCCATCAGTTCCGGGGGCCAAGAGACCCAGTACTTC.

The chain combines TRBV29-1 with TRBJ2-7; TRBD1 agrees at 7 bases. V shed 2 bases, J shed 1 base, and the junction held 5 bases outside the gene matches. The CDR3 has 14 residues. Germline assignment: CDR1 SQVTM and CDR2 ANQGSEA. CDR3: CSVEYSGQSYEQYF. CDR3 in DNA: TGCAGCGTTGAATACTCGGGACAGTCCTACGAGCAGTACTTC.

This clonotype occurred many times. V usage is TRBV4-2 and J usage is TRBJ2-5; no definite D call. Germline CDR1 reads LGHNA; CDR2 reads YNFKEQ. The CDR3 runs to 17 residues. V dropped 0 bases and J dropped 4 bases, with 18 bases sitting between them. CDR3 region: CASSQDGGIQSRETQYF. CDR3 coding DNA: TGTGCCAGCAGCCAAGATGGCGGCATCCAGTCCAGAGAGACCCAGTACTTC.

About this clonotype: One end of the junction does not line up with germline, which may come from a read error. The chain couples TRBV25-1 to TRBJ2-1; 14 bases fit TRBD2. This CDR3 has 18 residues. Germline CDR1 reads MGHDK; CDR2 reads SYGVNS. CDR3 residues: CASRRGLAGETTYNEQLF. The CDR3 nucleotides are TGTGCCAGCAGGAGGGGACTAGCGGGGGAAACGACCTACAATGAGCAGCTCTTC.

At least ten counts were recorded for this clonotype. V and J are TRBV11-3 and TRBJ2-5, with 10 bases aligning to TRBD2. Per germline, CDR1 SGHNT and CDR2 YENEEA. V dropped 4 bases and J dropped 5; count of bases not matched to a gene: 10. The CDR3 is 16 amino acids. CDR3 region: CASSSSRLAGAETQYF. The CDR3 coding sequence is TGTGCCAGCAGCTCTAGTAGGCTAGCGGGAGCTGAGACCCAGTACTTC.

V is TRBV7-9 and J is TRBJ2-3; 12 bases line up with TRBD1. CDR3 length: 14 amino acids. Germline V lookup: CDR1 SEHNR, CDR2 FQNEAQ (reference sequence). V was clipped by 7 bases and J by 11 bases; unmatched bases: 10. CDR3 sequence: CASIKGQGAYEQYF. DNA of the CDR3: TGTGCCAGCATAAAGGGACAGGGGGCCTATGAGCAGTATTTT.

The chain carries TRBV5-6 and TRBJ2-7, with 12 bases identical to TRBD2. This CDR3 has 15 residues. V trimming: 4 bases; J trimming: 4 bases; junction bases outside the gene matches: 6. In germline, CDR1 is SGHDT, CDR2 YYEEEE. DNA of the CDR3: TGTGCCAGCAGCCCCGGGACTAGCGGGTATTACGAGCAGTACTTC. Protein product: CASSPGTSGYYEQYF.